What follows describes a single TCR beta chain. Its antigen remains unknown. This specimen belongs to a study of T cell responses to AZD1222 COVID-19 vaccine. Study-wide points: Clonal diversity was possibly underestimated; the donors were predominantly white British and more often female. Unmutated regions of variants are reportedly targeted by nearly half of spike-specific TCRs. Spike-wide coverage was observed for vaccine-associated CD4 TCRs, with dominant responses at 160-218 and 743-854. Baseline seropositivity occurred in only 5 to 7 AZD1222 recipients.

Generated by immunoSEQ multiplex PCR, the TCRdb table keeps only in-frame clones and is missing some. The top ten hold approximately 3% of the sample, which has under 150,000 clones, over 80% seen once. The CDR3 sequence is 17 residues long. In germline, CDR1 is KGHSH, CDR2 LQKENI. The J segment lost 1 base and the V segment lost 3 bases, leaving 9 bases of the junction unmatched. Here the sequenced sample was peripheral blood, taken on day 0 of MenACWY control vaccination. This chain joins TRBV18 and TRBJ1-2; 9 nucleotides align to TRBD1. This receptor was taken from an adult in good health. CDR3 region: CASSPTGGTGYNYGYTF. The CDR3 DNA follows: TGTGCCAGCTCACCCACCGGCGGGACAGGGTATAACTATGGCTACACCTTC.